The 8 T cell receptor beta chains below all came from one sample that was sequenced in a study of PD-L1 blockade in urothelial cancer. The data were produced by immunoSEQ multiplex PCR, yet TCRdb's version contains in-frame clones alone and is incomplete. The table records about 110,000 clones, roughly 88% of them present only once. The starting material was PBMCs, obtained around atezolizumab (anti-PD-L1) treatment. These receptors were taken from a man aged 50 to 59 with urothelial cancer.

The chain combines TRBV18 with TRBJ2-3; TRBD1 matches at 8 bases. Germline-derived CDR1 and CDR2 are KGHSH and LQKENI. This CDR3 comprises 16 residues. Unmatched junction bases numbered 8, after V lost 2 bases and J lost 4 bases. This CDR3 reads CASSPRTGRIPDTQYF. Written as DNA, the CDR3 is TGTGCCAGCTCACCAAGGACAGGGCGTATCCCAGATACGCAGTATTTT.

The chain is built from TRBV14 and TRBJ1-6; D gene ambiguous. CDR3 size: 15 residues. V lost 3 bases and J 7 bases, leaving 13 bases between the germline ends. Germline V gene data show CDR1 as SGHDN and CDR2 as FVKESK. CDR3 bases: TGTGCCAGCAGCCAGGAGAGGGCTAGGAATTCACCCCTCCACTTT. Residues: CASSQERARNSPLHF.

The rearrangement links TRBV4-2 to TRBJ2-7, with a weak D call TRBD2 (5 bases). Deletions cut 1 base from V and 3 bases from J, with 13 bases between. Germline V gives CDR1 LGHNA, CDR2 YNFKEQ. The CDR3 sequence is 15 residues long. CDR3 DNA sequence: TGTGCCAGCAGCCAAGTCCCCGGGAATCTCTACGAGCAGTACTTC. Protein: CASSQVPGNLYEQYF.

V and J are TRBV18 and TRBJ2-7, with 10 bases identical to TRBD2. The length of the CDR3 is 16 residues. V shed 2 bases, J shed 1 base, and the junction held 5 bases outside the gene matches. The V gene's germline CDR1 is KGHSH and CDR2 LQKENI. This CDR3 is CASSPGTSAVSYEQYF. In nucleotides, the CDR3 is TGTGCCAGCTCACCAGGGACTAGCGCAGTTTCCTACGAGCAGTACTTC.

This chain connects TRBV11-2 to TRBJ2-2; weak D call: TRBD1 (5 bases). The V end lost 5 bases, the J end lost 2 bases, and 15 bases lay between the germline ends. CDR1 SGHAT and CDR2 FQNNGV come from the germline V gene. The CDR3 covers 16 residues. The CDR3 region is CASSQAGQENTGELFF. CDR3 DNA: TGTGCCAGCAGCCAAGCAGGGCAGGAAAACACCGGGGAGCTGTTTTTT.

The rearrangement uses TRBV7-2 and TRBJ2-5; 11 nucleotides agree with TRBD1. Germline CDR1 SGHTA, CDR2 FQGNSA. The CDR3 totals 15 residues. Unmatched junction bases numbered 8, after V lost 7 bases and J lost 4 bases. The CDR3 sequence: CASTTGTGGIETQYF. The CDR3 region has the DNA TGTGCCAGCACCACCGGGACAGGGGGAATAGAGACCCAGTACTTC. The variable domain in full, with the rest retrieved from reference TRBV7-2 and TRBJ2-5, is GAGVSQSPSNKVTEKGKDVELRCDPISGHTALYWYRQSLGQGLEFLIYFQGNSAPDKSGLPSDRFSAERTGGSVSTLTIQRTQQEDSAVYLCASTTGTGGIETQYFGPGTRLLVL.

This clone was seen a handful of times. The chain uses TRBV11-2 and TRBJ2-5; 8 bases map to TRBD2. The ends lost 0 bases at V and 1 base at J; junction bases unmatched: 4. CDR3 size: 16 residues. Germline loops: CDR1 SGHAT, CDR2 FQNNGV. CDR3 in amino acids: CASSLDPAGVQETQYF. The CDR3 bases are TGTGCCAGCAGCTTAGATCCAGCGGGAGTCCAAGAGACCCAGTACTTC.

The V call is TRBV19, the J call TRBJ1-4; D is undetermined. The V gene lost 8 bases and the J gene lost 8 bases, with 15 bases spanning the gap. The CDR3 contains 13 residues. Germline assignment: CDR1 LNHDA and CDR2 SQIVND (reference sequence). The CDR3 DNA sequence: TGTGCCAGTGCGCCGGGTCGAGGGGAAAAACTGTTTTTT. Translated, it gives CASAPGRGEKLFF. Full variable domain (remainder filled in from reference TRBV19 and TRBJ1-4): DGGITQSPKYLFRKEGQNVTLSCEQNLNHDAMYWYRQDPGQGLRLIYYSQIVNDFQKGDIAEGYSVSREKKESFPLTVTSAQKNPTAFYLCASAPGRGEKLFFGSGTQLSVL.